This T cell receptor (beta chain) is from a study of shared clonotypes between healthy human individuals. Produced via immunoSEQ multiplex PCR; TCRdb's table is partial and in-frame only. The table has under 650,000 clones, 90% to 96% seen once. Whole-study results and caveats: A reduction in generation probabilities was seen for non-shared clonotypes relative to those shared by all four donors.

This clone was observed a single time. Its target is unknown. The CDR3 spans 14 residues. Germline lookup yields CDR1 SGHTS and CDR2 YDEGEE. Trimming removed 2 bases from V and 4 bases from J, with 9 bases in between. The donors, all of them Caucasian adults, lived in Nashville, Tennessee. Source material: naive CD4+ T cells sorted from blood. Indicated subset: CD45RA+ positively selected. The rearrangement uses TRBV5-8 and TRBJ2-2, with a possible D match to TRBD1 (5 bases). This clonotype was sampled from a woman in her thirties in good health. The CDR3 region has the DNA TGTGCCAGCAGCTTCTGGCAGGGCACCGGGGAGCTGTTTTTT. It specifies CASSFWQGTGELFF.